This T cell receptor (beta chain) was retrieved from a study of T cells in Graves' hyperthyroidism and ophthalmopathy. To note about this clonotype: Its antigen remains unknown.

Regions amplified from RNA transcripts were the TCR beta CDR3 regions. The primer set for the first-round RT-PCR of the TCR CDR3 was HTBI. TCRdb passed the multiplex PCR reads through MiXCR, listing each CDR3 protein once. The data show about 290,000 distinct CDR3 sequences, roughly 20% seen once. Findings of the study overall: From stable hyperthyroidism, ophthalmopathy was separated by a 13 V-J model.

Ophthalmopathy patients had moderate-to-severe active disease, CAS ≥3, NOSPECS ≥4, and disease duration under 3 months. Diagnoses were made from clinical symptoms, serum measures (thyroxine and TRAb), thyroid ultrasound and orbital computed tomography. Fresh 10 ml peripheral blood yielded PBMCs. Trimming cost V 5 bases and J 6 bases, with 19 bases left between them. This CDR3 comprises 16 residues. Per the germline V gene, CDR1 is MNHEY and CDR2 is SVGEGT. Sequenced input: blood. This sequence joins TRBV6-2 or TRBV6-3 and TRBJ2-2, with D perhaps matching TRBD1 (5 bases). The clonotype was recovered from a man in his fifties with Graves' ophthalmopathy. Here the CDR3 reads CASSLSGSGISGELFF. In nucleotides, the CDR3 is TGTGCCAGCAGTCTCTCAGGCTCAGGGATCTCCGGGGAGCTGTTTTTT.